These 29 T cell receptor beta chains share one sample of origin, sequenced in a study of graft-versus-host responses after intestinal transplantation. The antigens of these receptors remain unknown. Sequencing used immunoSEQ multiplex PCR; TCRdb keeps in-frame clones, though not all of them. The sample has about 130,000 clones; about 93% are singletons. Source: unstimulated CD4+ T cells sorted from spleen or lymph node cells, taken before intestinal transplant. These receptors all stem from a human donor who received an intestinal transplant.

The chain uses TRBV18 and TRBJ2-3; 9 bases fit TRBD1. This CDR3 contains 15 residues. The germline V gene encodes CDR1 KGHSH and CDR2 LQKENI. V was clipped by 3 bases and J by 3 bases; unmatched bases: 4. The CDR3 here is CASSPSDRGTDTQYF. The CDR3 nucleotides are TGTGCCAGCTCACCTTCGGACAGGGGTACAGATACGCAGTATTTT.

As to this clone: The junction and the germline gene differ at one end; a read error may be behind it. The J gene is TRBJ2-2, the V gene TRBV7-7; D call uncertain. There are 16 residues in the CDR3. Germline V gives CDR1 SSHAT, CDR2 FNYEAQ (reference sequence). CDR3 in amino acids: CASSLDSTRNTGELFF. For the CDR3, the DNA is TGTGCTAGCAGCTTAGATAGCACCAGGAACACCGGGGAGCTGTTTTTT.

The rearrangement joins TRBV23-1 to TRBJ2-1; D gene unclear. TRBV23-1 qualifies as an ORF whose function is uncertain. The germline V and J ends were trimmed by 1 base and 1 base, with 17 bases remaining between them. The CDR3 is 18 amino acids. This CDR3 reads CASSQFRVRGSSYNEQFF. The CDR3 DNA reads as TGCGCCAGCAGTCAATTTAGAGTCCGCGGAAGTTCCTACAATGAGCAGTTCTTC.

The chain is built from TRBV28 and TRBJ2-7, with TRBD1 identical over 8 bases. In germline, CDR1 is MDHEN, CDR2 SYDVKM. The V segment lost 7 bases and the J segment 2 bases; nucleotides outside the gene matches: 7. The length of the CDR3 is 14 residues. The CDR3 reads CASKWDRSTYEQYF. DNA of the CDR3: TGTGCCAGCAAGTGGGACAGGAGTACCTACGAGCAGTACTTC.

CDR3 residues: CASSRRTSGATVFPYEQYF. CDR3 in DNA: TGCGCCAGCAGCCGTCGGACTAGCGGGGCAACGGTCTTTCCCTACGAGCAGTACTTC. V and J are TRBV4-1 and TRBJ2-7; 12 positions agree with TRBD2. CDR1 is MGHRA and CDR2 is YSYEKL in the germline V gene. V shed 4 bases and J 2 bases; nucleotides not matched to a gene: 15. The CDR3 is 19 residues long.

This sequence joins TRBV19 and TRBJ2-6; D gene unclear. Trimming removed 8 bases at V and 4 bases at J, with 9 bases between. The CDR3 extends over 13 amino acids. The germline V gene encodes CDR1 LNHDA and CDR2 SQIVND (reference sequence). The CDR3 DNA sequence: TGTGCCAGTGGTGAGTGGGGGGCCAACGTCCTGACTTTC. Encoded protein: CASGEWGANVLTF.

This rearrangement joins TRBV15 to TRBJ2-3, with D uncertain. This CDR3 comprises 15 residues. Trimming removed 1 base from V and 1 base from J, with 9 bases in between. CDR1 is LNHNV, CDR2 YYDKDF, per germline (reference sequence). This CDR3 reads CATSRAASGTDTQYF. Here the CDR3 DNA reads TGTGCCACCAGCAGAGCCGCTTCTGGCACAGATACGCAGTATTTT. The entire variable domain, with the rest obtained from reference TRBV15 and TRBJ2-3, is as follows: DAMVIQNPRYQVTQFGKPVTLSCSQTLNHNVMYWYQQKSSQAPKLLFHYYDKDFNNEADTPDNFQSRRPNTSFCFLDIRSPGLGDTAMYLCATSRAASGTDTQYFGPGTRLTVL.

The genes are TRBV19 and TRBJ1-4, with D unclear. The ends were cut back, 5 bases at V and 8 bases at J, with 12 bases in the middle. The CDR3 contains 13 residues. Germline V CDR1 and CDR2: LNHDA, SQIVND (reference sequence). As DNA, the CDR3 is TGTGCCAGTAGTCCAAATCTATCCGAAAAACTGTTTTTT. Protein product: CASSPNLSEKLFF.

The rearrangement uses TRBV21-1 and TRBJ2-4. TRBV21-1 is a documented pseudogene. CDR3 length: 21 amino acids. The CDR3 loop is CASSKNCFGPTGTLAKNIQYF. The DNA of the CDR3 is TGTGCCAGCAGCAAAAATTGTTTTGGGCCAACAGGGACTCTAGCCAAAAACATTCAGTACTTC.

The chain combines TRBV12-5 with TRBJ1-2; the match to TRBD1 covers 8 bases. The ends lost 4 bases at V and 11 bases at J; junction bases unmatched: 9. This CDR3 region has 13 residues. Germline V lookup: CDR1 LGHNT, CDR2 FRNRAP. The CDR3 loop is CASGSPPDRGYTF. In DNA, the CDR3 is TGTGCTAGTGGTTCCCCTCCAGACAGGGGATACACCTTC.

The rearrangement links TRBV27 to TRBJ2-7; D unclear. V was clipped by 2 bases and J by 6 bases, with 11 bases between them. The CDR3 has 13 residues. The germline CDR1 and CDR2 sequences are MNHEY and SMNVEV (reference sequence). The CDR3 bases are TGTGCCAGCAGTTTAGTGGGGTCCGCCGAGCAGTACTTC. This codes for CASSLVGSAEQYF.

The rearrangement links TRBV6-5 to TRBJ1-3; TRBD1 aligns across 10 bases. This CDR3 spans 15 amino acids. Germline lookup yields CDR1 MNHEY and CDR2 SVGAGI. J was trimmed by 4 bases and V by 4 bases; bases with no gene match: 4. Here the CDR3 reads CASSFGTGVGNTIYF. The CDR3, as DNA: TGTGCCAGCAGTTTTGGGACAGGGGTCGGAAACACCATATATTTT.

The rearrangement uses TRBV4-2 and TRBJ2-1; 10 bases map to TRBD2. V shed 4 bases, J shed 5 bases, and the junction held 14 bases outside the gene matches. Germline V gene lookup returns CDR1 LGHNA and CDR2 YNFKEQ. The CDR3 totals 18 residues. This CDR3 reads CASSRSLLAGVGDNEQFF. CDR3 sequence (DNA): TGTGCCAGCAGCCGTTCTCTTCTAGCGGGAGTAGGAGACAATGAGCAGTTCTTC.

The V gene is TRBV7-9, the J gene TRBJ1-2; unclear D gene. Per the germline V gene, CDR1 is SEHNR and CDR2 is FQNEAQ (reference sequence). CDR3 length equals 14 residues. Trimming took off 5 bases at V and 4 bases at J, with 14 bases between the two ends. The CDR3 protein is CASSPGGESYGYTF. The DNA for the CDR3 is TGTGCCAGCAGCCCCGGCGGGGAAAGCTATGGCTACACCTTC.

The chain links TRBV5-1 to TRBJ1-1, with D possibly being TRBD1 (6 bases). Trimming left V 3 bases short and J 6 bases short, with 15 bases between. The CDR3 has 14 amino acids. Germline V gene sequence: CDR1 SGHRS, CDR2 YFSETQ. CDR3 protein: CASSSSGTTAEAFF. The CDR3 nucleotides are TGCGCCAGCAGCTCGTCCGGGACAACGGCTGAAGCTTTCTTT.

Turning to this clone: The sample carries other DNA sequences with the same CDR3. J is TRBJ2-7 and V is TRBV5-1; TRBD2 might be the D (5 bases). The CDR3 covers 13 residues. Trimming cost V 0 bases and J 3 bases, with 7 bases left between them. Germline assignment: CDR1 SGHRS and CDR2 YFSETQ. This CDR3 is CASSLGRDYEQYF. CDR3 in DNA: TGCGCCAGCAGCTTGGGACGGGACTACGAGCAGTACTTC. Supplemented by reference TRBV5-1 and TRBJ2-7, the full variable domain reads KAGVTQTPRYLIKTRGQQVTLSCSPISGHRSVSWYQQTPGQGLQFLFEYFSETQRNKGNFPGRFSGRQFSNSRSEMNVSTLELGDSALYLCASSLGRDYEQYFGPGTRLTVT.

This clone has only one observation. The chain links TRBV7-9 to TRBJ2-1; 10 nucleotides line up with TRBD2. Germline CDR1 is SEHNR and CDR2 is FQNEAQ (reference sequence). Unmatched junction bases numbered 6, after V lost 3 bases and J lost 4 bases. The length of the CDR3 is 16 residues. This CDR3 is CASSFFRTSGYNEQFF. The CDR3 DNA reads as TGTGCCAGCAGCTTTTTCCGGACTAGCGGATACAATGAGCAGTTCTTC. Combining the CDR3 with reference TRBV7-9 and TRBJ2-1 gives the whole variable domain DTGVSQNPRHKITKRGQNVTFRCDPISEHNRLYWYRQTLGQGPEFLTYFQNEAQLEKSRLLSDRFSAERPKGSFSTLEIQRTEQGDSAMYLCASSFFRTSGYNEQFFGPGTRLTVL.

V is TRBV7-2 and J is TRBJ2-7; a possible D gene is TRBD1 (5 bases). V gave up 4 bases and J gave up 0 bases, with 22 bases separating them. Germline V CDR1 and CDR2: SGHTA, FQGNSA. There are 18 residues in the CDR3. The CDR3 DNA sequence: TGTGCCAGCAGCTCCGCCCTCCAGGGCCTTCCATTCTCCTACGAGCAGTACTTC. Translating gives CASSSALQGLPFSYEQYF.

This sequence joins TRBV4-2 and TRBJ2-1; TRBD2 aligns across 8 bases. J was trimmed by 3 bases and V by 6 bases; bases with no gene match: 4. The germline V gene has CDR1 LGHNA and CDR2 YNFKEQ. The CDR3 totals 14 residues. CDR3 coding DNA: TGTGCCAGCAGTGGTAGCGGGGACTACAATGAGCAGTTCTTC. It yields the protein CASSGSGDYNEQFF.

This chain links TRBV30 with TRBJ1-1, with D possibly TRBD1 on 5 matching bases. V lost 0 bases and J lost 9, with 8 bases in between. Germline CDR1 and CDR2: GTSNPN and SVGIG (reference sequence). CDR3 length equals 11 residues. In DNA, the CDR3 is TGTGCCTGGAGTGTTGGGGGGAAAGCTTTCTTT. This translates into CAWSVGGKAFF.

The chain combines TRBV28 with TRBJ1-3; no firm D call. This CDR3 contains 14 residues. Germline V lookup: CDR1 MDHEN, CDR2 SYDVKM. V was clipped by 2 bases and J by 4 bases, with 9 bases between them. CDR3 in DNA: TGTGCCAGCAGTTTAGAGGTGGCGGGAAACACCATATATTTT. Translation: CASSLEVAGNTIYF.

The V call is TRBV2, the J call TRBJ2-6; D unresolved. Trimming left V 1 base short and J 0 bases short, with 4 bases between. CDR3 size: 15 residues. The germline gives CDR1 SNHLY, CDR2 FYNNEI. Here the CDR3 DNA reads TGTGCCAGCAGTGAAGGGACCTCTGGGGCCAACGTCCTGACTTTC. Residues: CASSEGTSGANVLTF.

J is TRBJ1-1 and V is TRBV7-2; TRBD1 might be the D (6 bases). The CDR3 is 12 residues long. The germline V gene has CDR1 SGHTA and CDR2 FQGNSA. Deletions cut 4 bases from V and 8 bases from J, with 11 bases between. The DNA for the CDR3 is TGTGCCAGCAGCTCAACAGGGACAGAAGCTTTCTTT. This codes for CASSSTGTEAFF.

In DNA, the CDR3 is TGTGCCACCAGCAGAGTATTTGGACAGGGTGGGACCGGGGAGCTGTTTTTT. This codes for CATSRVFGQGGTGELFF. This chain uses TRBV15 with TRBJ2-2; 8 nucleotides line up with TRBD1. The CDR3 runs 17 residues. The junction had 9 bases not matched to a gene; V was cut back by 1 base and J by 5 bases. The germline gives CDR1 LNHNV, CDR2 YYDKDF (reference sequence).

The genes are TRBV5-1 and TRBJ2-2, with D possibly being TRBD1 (6 bases). The V end lost 5 bases, the J end lost 3 bases, and 11 bases lay between the germline ends. This CDR3 is built from 14 residues. Germline assignment: CDR1 SGHRS and CDR2 YFSETQ. The DNA of the CDR3 is TGCGCCAGCAGAGGTAGGGGGTACACCGGGGAGCTGTTTTTT. Amino acids: CASRGRGYTGELFF.

The rearrangement joins TRBV5-1 to TRBJ2-3; TRBD2 matches 12 bases. Trimming cost V 8 bases and J 2 bases; bases outside gene matches: 3. The V gene's germline CDR1 is SGHRS and CDR2 YFSETQ. This CDR3 comprises 14 residues. In DNA form, the CDR3 reads TGCGCCAGTTCTAGCGGGAGGGCCACAGATACGCAGTATTTT. Translated, it gives CASSSGRATDTQYF.

This clone was found a few times. V and J are TRBV18 and TRBJ2-2; D is perhaps TRBD2 (7 bases). Germline V gene sequence: CDR1 KGHSH, CDR2 LQKENI. V was cut by 4 bases and J by 5 bases, with 20 bases left in between. The CDR3 runs to 17 residues. As DNA, the CDR3 is TGTGCCAGCTCACAATTCCCGCCGGGGGGCGGTACCGGGGAGCTGTTTTTT. Translated: CASSQFPPGGGTGELFF.

The chain joins TRBV19 to TRBJ1-2; 8 bases are shared with TRBD1. The CDR3 consists of 15 residues. Germline V gene data show CDR1 as LNHDA and CDR2 as SQIVND (reference sequence). Trimming cost V 4 bases and J 3 bases; bases outside gene matches: 7. CDR3 in DNA: TGTGCCAGTAGTAAAAAGGGGGGACAGGACTATGGCTACACCTTC. Its protein is CASSKKGGQDYGYTF.

The chain couples TRBV5-1 to TRBJ2-2; D ambiguous. The CDR3 is 16 amino acids. CDR1 SGHRS and CDR2 YFSETQ come from the germline V gene. V lost 3 bases and J lost 6, with 18 bases in between. CDR3 in amino acids: CASSSEDVSAPGELFF. CDR3 coding DNA: TGCGCCAGCAGCTCCGAAGACGTAAGTGCCCCCGGGGAGCTGTTTTTT.